The 14 T cell receptor beta chains listed next were all sequenced from one sample in a study of OX40 agonist ivuxolimab in advanced cancers. The receptor library was made with the immunoSEQ multiplex PCR assay. The immuneACCESS repertoire file appears here via TCRdb, limited to in-frame rearrangements. These files lack a portion of the clones; in checked studies, under half of the deficit traces to unresolved V genes, and the cause of the others is not known. The sample table lists roughly 86,000 clones, roughly nine tenths of them with a count of one. The leading ten clones occupy approximately 3% of the sample. The sample was CD4+ or CD8+ T cells sorted from blood, taken in a trial of the OX40 agonist ivuxolimab. The receptor set was obtained from an adult with an advanced solid tumor such as melanoma, head and neck, liver or kidney cancer.

The chain joins TRBV5-8 to TRBJ1-5; D is perhaps TRBD1 (6 bases). CDR1 and CDR2 from the germline V gene are SGHTS and YDEGEE. V was clipped by 0 bases and J by 4 bases, with 11 bases between them. CDR3 size: 15 residues. The CDR3 nucleotides are TGTGCCAGCAGCTTGGGCGGCAGGGGAAATCAGCCCCAGCATTTT. Translated: CASSLGGRGNQPQHF.

The chain employs TRBV7-8 and TRBJ1-4, with D maybe TRBD1 (5 bases). The CDR3 consists of 16 residues. V was clipped by 3 bases and J by 7 bases, with 18 bases between them. Germline V gene sequence: CDR1 SGHVS, CDR2 FQNEAQ. The CDR3 DNA reads as TGTGCCAGCAGCTTGGGGCCCCAGGCGGCAGGTGAAAAACTGTTTTTT. Its protein product is CASSLGPQAAGEKLFF.

This chain links TRBV9 with TRBJ2-7; 12 nucleotides align to TRBD1. CDR1 and CDR2 (germline): SGDLS, YYNGEE. Unmatched junction bases numbered 1, after V lost 3 bases and J lost 0 bases. The CDR3 has 15 amino acids. CDR3 sequence reads: CASSAGQGASYEQYF. DNA for the CDR3: TGTGCCAGCAGCGCGGGACAGGGGGCCTCCTACGAGCAGTACTTC.

The chain is built from TRBV5-1 and TRBJ2-3; tentative D call: TRBD2 (6 bases). V was shortened by 4 bases and J by 5 bases, with 11 bases between the two germline ends. The germline V gene has CDR1 SGHRS and CDR2 YFSETQ. This CDR3 comprises 13 residues. CDR3 bases: TGCGCCAGCAGCCTGGAGGGGTTAGATACGCAGTATTTT. This codes for CASSLEGLDTQYF.

On this clone: At one end, the junction sequence differs from germline, possibly due to a read error. This chain links TRBV7-2 with TRBJ2-7, with D unclear. This CDR3 spans 14 amino acids. The V gene's germline CDR1 is SGHTA and CDR2 FQGNSA. The CDR3 here is CASSSTQGPYGQYF. The CDR3 region has the DNA TGTGCCAGCAGCTCAACCCAAGGTCCTTACGGGCAGTACTTC.

The chain employs TRBV2 and TRBJ2-7; 8 bases are shared with TRBD1. The CDR3 length is 14 residues. Germline CDR1 and CDR2: SNHLY and FYNNEI. V lost 2 bases to trimming and J lost 6 bases; unmatched junction nucleotides: 6. CDR3 sequence reads: CASSEPDREVEQYF. The CDR3 DNA reads as TGTGCCAGCAGTGAACCGGACAGGGAGGTCGAGCAGTACTTC.

This clone has just one count. This chain connects TRBV7-9 to TRBJ1-3; 7 positions agree with TRBD1. CDR1 and CDR2 from the germline V gene are SEHNR and FQNEAQ (reference sequence). V dropped 6 bases and J dropped 0; count of bases not matched to a gene: 8. The CDR3 runs to 16 residues. The CDR3 loop reads CASRATGASSGNTIYF. The CDR3 DNA reads as TGTGCCAGCAGGGCAACAGGGGCAAGCTCTGGAAACACCATATATTTT.

In nucleotides, the CDR3 is TGTGCCAGCAGTTACTCGAGTACAGCTGAAGCTTTCTTT. It codes for CASSYSSTAEAFF. The V gene is TRBV6-5, the J gene TRBJ1-1; no reliable D call. The CDR3 loop spans 13 amino acids. The germline CDR1 and CDR2 sequences are MNHEY and SVGAGI. V was shortened by 0 bases and J by 6 bases, with 8 bases between the two germline ends.

This clone was seen a single time. V is TRBV5-1 and J is TRBJ2-6; possible D gene TRBD1, 6 bases. The CDR3 sequence is 18 residues long. CDR1 SGHRS and CDR2 YFSETQ come from the germline V gene. The V end lost 4 bases, the J end lost 0 bases, and 17 bases lay between the germline ends. As DNA, the CDR3 is TGCGCCAGCAGCGACCCCCGCGGACAGTTCTCTGGGGCCAACGTCCTGACTTTC. This codes for CASSDPRGQFSGANVLTF.

The V gene is TRBV28, the J gene TRBJ2-3; unclear D gene. V lost 6 bases, J lost 6 bases, and 7 bases lay in between. The CDR3 is 11 residues long. Germline CDR1 and CDR2: MDHEN and SYDVKM. This CDR3 reads CASSARDTQYF. The CDR3 region has the DNA TGTGCCAGCAGCGCTAGGGATACGCAGTATTTT.

CDR3 sequence: CASSLGDRGEDNEQFF. The CDR3 DNA reads as TGTGCCAGCAGCTTAGGGGACAGGGGGGAGGACAATGAGCAGTTCTTC. The chain has TRBV11-3 and TRBJ2-1; TRBD1 agrees at 11 bases. CDR3 length equals 16 residues. Trimming took 1 base from V and 5 from J; bases not matched to a gene: 4. The germline gives CDR1 SGHNT, CDR2 YENEEA.

The chain carries TRBV6-1 and TRBJ1-1, with D maybe TRBD1 (5 bases). Trimming pared 3 bases from V and 3 bases from J, leaving 17 bases between. Germline assignment: CDR1 MNHNS and CDR2 SASEGT. The CDR3 has 16 amino acids. The chain's CDR3 is CASSEFPGLGDTEAFF. For the CDR3, the DNA is TGTGCCAGCAGTGAGTTTCCAGGGCTGGGGGACACTGAAGCTTTCTTT.

The genes are TRBV18 and TRBJ2-7; D gene uncertain. Germline CDR1 and CDR2: KGHSH and LQKENI. The CDR3 length is 11 residues. The V end lost 4 bases, the J end lost 5 bases, and 6 bases lay between the germline ends. Here the CDR3 DNA reads TGTGCCAGCTCACTGGGTGACGAGCAGTACTTC. As protein: CASSLGDEQYF.

The rearrangement links TRBV19 to TRBJ2-7, with D unclear. With 5 bases removed from V and 7 bases from J, the gap between germline ends came to 12 bases. CDR1 and CDR2 from the germline V gene are LNHDA and SQIVND (reference sequence). The CDR3 totals 12 residues. For the CDR3, the DNA is TGTGCCAGTAGTTCCTTTCTTGGGGAGCAGTACTTC. Its protein product is CASSSFLGEQYF.